Each of the 20 T cell receptor beta chains below was sequenced from the same sample in a study of response to subunit inactivated influenza vaccine. TCRdb called the RT-PCR reads again in MiXCR, with one record for every CDR3 protein. The data show about 650,000 distinct CDR3 sequences, with more than 15% seen just once and roughly 11% held by the top ten. Specimen: PBMCs from blood, collected 12 days after vaccination. Every receptor here comes from a man aged 50 to 59 who received an inactivated influenza vaccine.

There are many counts of this clonotype. The chain joins TRBV15 to TRBJ2-7; 12 bases map to TRBD2. V was clipped by 0 bases and J by 1 base; unmatched bases: 10. CDR1 and CDR2 from the germline V gene are LNHNV and YYDKDF (reference sequence). This CDR3 has 19 amino acids. CDR3 sequence reads: CATSRDNLRTSGESYEQYF. The CDR3 region has the DNA TGTGCCACCAGCAGAGATAATTTGCGGACTAGCGGGGAGTCCTACGAGCAGTACTTC.

This clonotype has just a few counts. The chain recombines TRBV10-3 with TRBJ2-1, with D hard to call. Trimming stripped 2 bases from V and 5 bases from J, with 10 bases between. CDR3 length equals 14 residues. In germline, CDR1 is ENHRY, CDR2 SYGVKD. This CDR3 is CAISEQLIDNEQFF. In DNA form, the CDR3 reads TGTGCCATCAGTGAGCAACTAATAGACAATGAGCAGTTCTTC.

V gene TRBV5-4 combines with J gene TRBJ2-1, with 8 bases aligning to TRBD2. The CDR3 contains 15 residues. Trimming took 2 bases from V and 5 from J; bases not matched to a gene: 6. Germline loops: CDR1 SGHNT, CDR2 YYREEE (reference sequence). DNA of the CDR3: TGTGCCAGCAGCTTTGTACCGGGAGGGAACAATGAGCAGTTCTTC. It is translated as CASSFVPGGNNEQFF.

The chain links TRBV30 to TRBJ1-5; 9 nucleotides line up with TRBD1. Germline assignment: CDR1 GTSNPN and CDR2 SVGIG (reference sequence). V was clipped by 2 bases and J by 4 bases; unmatched bases: 3. The CDR3 has 14 amino acids. The CDR3 reads CAWSPGQGNQPQHF. The CDR3 bases are TGTGCCTGGAGTCCCGGACAGGGGAATCAGCCCCAGCATTTT. Full variable domain (remainder filled in from reference TRBV30 and TRBJ1-5): SQTIHQWPATLVQPVGSPLSLECTVEGTSNPNLYWYRQAAGRGLQLLFYSVGIGQISSEVPQNLSASRPQDRQFILSSKKLLLSDSGFYLCAWSPGQGNQPQHFGDGTRLSIL.

The chain uses TRBV3-1 and TRBJ2-7; no clear D gene. The germline CDR1 and CDR2 sequences are LGHDT and YNNKEL (reference sequence). Trimming took 1 base from V and 1 from J, leaving 11 bases between them. The CDR3 has 15 residues. CDR3 loop: CASSQVGPQSYEQYF. The CDR3 DNA is TGTGCCAGCAGCCAAGTAGGGCCTCAATCCTACGAGCAGTACTTC.

This clonotype was seen a few times. V is TRBV5-1 and J is TRBJ1-5, with a possible D match to TRBD1 (5 bases). The V end lost 4 bases, the J end lost 1 base, and 27 bases lay between the germline ends. The CDR3 extends over 20 amino acids. The germline V gene has CDR1 SGHRS and CDR2 YFSETQ. For the CDR3, the DNA is TGCGCCAGCAGCAGTGAGGACTGCGCTGAGTTTAGGGGAAGCAATCAGCCCCAGCATTTT. This encodes CASSSEDCAEFRGSNQPQHF. The full variable domain, with the rest looked up from reference TRBV5-1 and TRBJ1-5, is KAGVTQTPRYLIKTRGQQVTLSCSPISGHRSVSWYQQTPGQGLQFLFEYFSETQRNKGNFPGRFSGRQFSNSRSEMNVSTLELGDSALYLCASSSEDCAEFRGSNQPQHFGDGTRLSIL.

The chain carries TRBV2 and TRBJ2-3, with no clear D. Between the trimmed V and J ends, which lost 1 base and 2 bases, there was a span of 13 bases. CDR3 length equals 16 residues. Germline V gene data show CDR1 as SNHLY and CDR2 as FYNNEI. The CDR3 is CASSEVPWSTTDTQYF. CDR3 DNA: TGTGCCAGCAGTGAAGTACCGTGGAGTACCACAGATACGCAGTATTTT.

This sequence joins TRBV12-3 or TRBV12-4 and TRBJ1-5, with D possibly matching TRBD1 (5 bases). Trimming removed 1 base from V and 3 bases from J, with 13 bases in between. The CDR3 totals 16 residues. This chain's CDR3 is CASSLGGAPHNQPQHF. The CDR3 DNA sequence: TGTGCCAGCAGTTTAGGGGGCGCTCCCCACAATCAGCCCCAGCATTTT.

This clonotype was detected only a few times. The CDR3 loop is CASSQVYGTDSYEQYF. The CDR3 DNA reads as TGCGCCAGCAGCCAGGTGTACGGGACGGACTCCTACGAGCAGTACTTC. The rearrangement links TRBV4-3 to TRBJ2-7; D may match TRBD1 or TRBD2 (5 bases each). The V gene's germline CDR1 is LGHNA and CDR2 YSLEER. The V gene lost 3 bases and the J gene lost 0 bases, with 15 bases spanning the gap. The CDR3 has 16 amino acids.

This clonotype was observed a few times. The chain recombines TRBV29-1 with TRBJ2-7; D not resolved. Germline lookup yields CDR1 SQVTM and CDR2 ANQGSEA. This CDR3 comprises 13 residues. V lost 7 bases, J lost 4 bases, and 17 bases lay in between. The CDR3 DNA follows: TGCAGCGCCCTTTCGGTGGATTCGTACGAGCAGTACTTC. Amino acids: CSALSVDSYEQYF.

This clonotype was observed a few times. The gene calls are TRBV28 and TRBJ2-6, with 9 bases that match TRBD1. Per germline, CDR1 MDHEN and CDR2 SYDVKM. J was trimmed by 1 base and V by 3 bases; bases with no gene match: 16. The CDR3 sequence is 21 residues long. CDR3 sequence (DNA): TGTGCCAGCAGTTTCAGAAAGCAACCGGGACAGGGAGTTTCTGGGGCCAACGTCCTGACTTTC. It yields the protein CASSFRKQPGQGVSGANVLTF.

CDR3 protein: CASSRLAGDQETQYF. CDR3 in DNA: TGCGCCAGCAGCCGACTAGCGGGAGATCAAGAGACCCAGTACTTC. The V call is TRBV4-3, the J call TRBJ2-5, with 12 bases fitting TRBD2. V trimming: 4 bases; J trimming: 2 bases; junction bases outside the gene matches: 2. The CDR3 covers 15 residues. Germline V gene data show CDR1 as LGHNA and CDR2 as YSLEER.

This clonotype was recorded a few times. The genes are TRBV3-1 and TRBJ2-1, with D possibly TRBD2 on 5 matching bases. The CDR3 has 13 residues. CDR1 and CDR2 (germline): LGHDT, YNNKEL (reference sequence). V was shortened by 3 bases and J by 5 bases, with 8 bases between the two germline ends. This chain's CDR3 is CASSQRRHNEQFF. The CDR3 DNA follows: TGTGCCAGCAGCCAGCGGAGGCACAATGAGCAGTTCTTC.

This clonotype showed up many times. The J gene is TRBJ2-1, the V gene TRBV6-5; 12 nucleotides agree with TRBD2. From germline, CDR1 is MNHEY and CDR2 SVGAGI. Losses at the gene ends were 2 bases for V and 4 bases for J; bases not matched to a gene: 0. The CDR3 contains 15 residues. The CDR3 coding sequence is TGTGCCAGCAGTTACGGGACTAGCGGGTACAATGAGCAGTTCTTC. Translation gives CASSYGTSGYNEQFF.

The J gene is TRBJ1-5, the V gene TRBV6-1; 9 bases map to TRBD1. CDR1 is MNHNS, CDR2 SASEGT, per germline. The CDR3 extends over 16 amino acids. The V gene end was trimmed by 6 bases and the J gene end by 0 bases; junction bases not matched to a gene: 6. In DNA form, the CDR3 reads TGTGCCAGCAGCCCCAGGACAGGGGTTAGCAATCAGCCCCAGCATTTT. It yields the protein CASSPRTGVSNQPQHF.

The chain uses TRBV5-1 and TRBJ1-1; D uncertain. This CDR3 region has 13 residues. Germline CDR1 is SGHRS and CDR2 is YFSETQ. V lost 4 bases, J lost 4 bases, and 11 bases lay in between. This CDR3 is CASSEAPSTEAFF. The CDR3 coding sequence is TGCGCCAGCAGCGAGGCTCCCTCCACTGAAGCTTTCTTT. The full variable domain, rest sourced from reference TRBV5-1 and TRBJ1-1, is KAGVTQTPRYLIKTRGQQVTLSCSPISGHRSVSWYQQTPGQGLQFLFEYFSETQRNKGNFPGRFSGRQFSNSRSEMNVSTLELGDSALYLCASSEAPSTEAFFGQGTRLTVV.

The chain joins TRBV30 to TRBJ2-7; D possibly corresponds to TRBD1 (5 bases). The V gene lost 0 bases and the J gene lost 6 bases, with 9 bases spanning the gap. The CDR3 contains 12 residues. CDR1 and CDR2 (germline): GTSNPN, SVGIG (reference sequence). CDR3 bases: TGTGCCTGGAGTGTACTCAGGGCCGAGCAGTACTTC. Amino acid sequence: CAWSVLRAEQYF. Variable domain in full (rest from reference TRBV30 and TRBJ2-7): SQTIHQWPATLVQPVGSPLSLECTVEGTSNPNLYWYRQAAGRGLQLLFYSVGIGQISSEVPQNLSASRPQDRQFILSSKKLLLSDSGFYLCAWSVLRAEQYFGPGTRLTVT.

This clonotype appeared a few times. V usage is TRBV7-9 and J usage is TRBJ1-3; D is undetermined. The CDR3 is made up of 15 amino acids. CDR1 and CDR2 from the germline V gene are SEHNR and FQNEAQ (reference sequence). V lost 0 bases to trimming and J lost 7 bases, with 13 bases between them. For the CDR3, the DNA is TGTGCCAGCAGCTTAGCGGCCGGCAAATCGAACACCATATATTTT. It yields the protein CASSLAAGKSNTIYF.

This clonotype was counted at least ten times. In DNA, the CDR3 is TGTGCCAGCAGCTTTCAGGCTCCGCACAATGAGCAGTTCTTC. It specifies CASSFQAPHNEQFF. The chain has TRBV5-5 and TRBJ2-1; D call uncertain. V shed 2 bases and J shed 5 bases, with 11 bases lying between them. CDR1 is SGHKS, CDR2 YYEKEE, per germline (reference sequence). The CDR3 spans 14 residues. The full variable domain, rest sourced from reference TRBV5-5 and TRBJ2-1, is DAGVTQSPTHLIKTRGQQVTLRCSPISGHKSVSWYQQVLGQGPQFIFQYYEKEERGRGNFPDRFSARQFPNYSSELNVNALLLGDSALYLCASSFQAPHNEQFFGPGTRLTVL.

This clonotype occurred a few times. The chain recombines TRBV20-1 with TRBJ1-1; D unclear. The ends were cut back, 4 bases at V and 0 bases at J, with 9 bases in the middle. The CDR3 is made up of 13 amino acids. Germline lookup yields CDR1 DFQATT and CDR2 SNEGSKA (reference sequence). The CDR3 nucleotides read TGCAGTGCTAAAGACGGGATGAACACTGAAGCTTTCTTT. It yields the protein CSAKDGMNTEAFF.